Listed here are 17 T cell receptor beta chains from one sample, sequenced in a study of T-cell reconstitution after alpha-beta-depleted transplantation in children. A TCRbeta library incorporating unique molecular identifiers was prepared. TCRdb itself ran the PCR reads through MiXCR, one entry per CDR3 protein. The table lists hundreds of thousands of distinct CDR3 sequences, around 9.6% of them singletons. The material sequenced was PBMCs from the stem cell graft donor, taken from the stem cell graft. These receptors were taken from a human donor who donated a stem cell graft to a child with acute lymphoblastic leukemia.

As concerns this clonotype: Without the conserved terminal phenylalanine or tryptophan, this CDR3 likely stems from a read error. The genes are TRBV9 and TRBJ2-7, with 8 bases aligning to TRBD1. Germline V CDR1 and CDR2: SGDLS, YYNGEE. Germline trimming cut 3 bases from V and 5 bases from J; bases unmatched to any gene: 7. There are 14 residues in the CDR3. CDR3 amino acids: CASSGRTGSHEQYY. The CDR3 bases are TGTGCCAGCAGCGGGCGGACAGGGTCTCACGAGCAGTACTAC.

This clonotype has ten or more counts. The chain employs TRBV6-4 and TRBJ2-3; 10 bases map to TRBD2. V lost 3 bases, J lost 4 bases, and 4 bases stayed unmatched. Per germline, CDR1 MRHNA and CDR2 SNTAGT. This CDR3 comprises 15 residues. Written as DNA, the CDR3 is TGTGCCAGCAGTGAAGCTAGCGGGGGATCAGATACGCAGTATTTT. It specifies CASSEASGGSDTQYF.

This chain links TRBV7-2 with TRBJ2-7; D might be TRBD1 (6 bases). Germline CDR1 SGHTA, CDR2 FQGNSA. This CDR3 has 14 amino acids. Trimming took off 1 base at V and 3 bases at J, with 10 bases between the two ends. CDR3 residues: CASSLGQVLYEQYF. CDR3 in DNA: TGTGCCAGCAGCTTAGGACAGGTCCTCTACGAGCAGTACTTC.

This clonotype was recorded many times. Here the CDR3 reads CASSQEIQRATQYF. CDR3 DNA: TGTGCCAGCAGCCAAGAGATTCAGCGGGCTACCCAGTACTTC. The chain has TRBV4-2 and TRBJ2-5; possibly TRBD2 for D (6 bases). CDR3 length equals 14 residues. CDR1 and CDR2 from the germline V gene are LGHNA and YNFKEQ. Trimming took 0 bases from V and 8 from J, leaving 13 bases between them.

V usage is TRBV15 and J usage is TRBJ2-7, with 10 bases that match TRBD1. Germline V gene sequence: CDR1 LNHNV, CDR2 YYDKDF (reference sequence). J was trimmed by 5 bases and V by 5 bases; bases with no gene match: 9. The CDR3 totals 15 residues. This CDR3 reads CATSASPGTGDEQYF. The CDR3 DNA reads TGTGCCACCAGCGCCTCACCCGGGACAGGGGACGAGCAGTACTTC.

This clonotype was found many times. This rearrangement joins TRBV5-1 to TRBJ2-5; 7 positions agree with TRBD2. The CDR3 runs to 15 residues. Germline-derived CDR1 and CDR2 are SGHRS and YFSETQ. V was clipped by 1 base and J by 4 bases; unmatched bases: 7. DNA of the CDR3: TGCGCCAGCAGCTTGCCGGGGGGATGGCGAGAGACCCAGTACTTC. This gives the protein CASSLPGGWRETQYF.

This clonotype was recorded many times. The V gene is TRBV21-1, the J gene TRBJ1-1. TRBV21-1 is noted as a pseudogene. This CDR3 has 13 residues. CDR3 in amino acids: CASSKAEWAEAFF. In DNA, the CDR3 is TGTGCCAGCAGCAAAGCGGAATGGGCCGAAGCTTTCTTT.

This clonotype was seen ten or more times. The rearrangement links TRBV12-3 or TRBV12-4 to TRBJ2-1; 12 nucleotides match TRBD2. CDR3 size: 16 residues. J gave up 4 bases and V 4 bases, and 5 bases lay outside the gene matches. In DNA form, the CDR3 reads TGTGCCAGCAGTTGGACTAGCGGGGAGAAATACAATGAGCAGTTCTTC. Translated, it gives CASSWTSGEKYNEQFF.

This clonotype has more than one count but fewer than ten. This chain links TRBV20-1 with TRBJ1-4, with 9 bases lining up with TRBD1. In germline, CDR1 is DFQATT, CDR2 SNEGSKA (reference sequence). The CDR3 sequence is 13 residues long. The V segment lost 2 bases and the J segment 10 bases; nucleotides outside the gene matches: 5. The DNA of the CDR3 is TGCAGTGCTAGACCCCAGACAGGGGGAAAACTGTTTTTT. It codes for CSARPQTGGKLFF.

The gene calls are TRBV6-5 and TRBJ1-5, with 9 bases aligning to TRBD1. Germline CDR1 is MNHEY and CDR2 is SVGAGI. This CDR3 contains 15 residues. The V segment lost 0 bases and the J segment 5 bases; nucleotides outside the gene matches: 2. The CDR3 sequence: CASSYSRTGDQPQHF. The CDR3 DNA is TGTGCCAGCAGTTACTCACGGACAGGGGATCAGCCCCAGCATTTT.

The chain couples TRBV7-8 to TRBJ1-1; D remains ambiguous. This CDR3 comprises 15 residues. Trimming cost V 4 bases and J 4 bases, with 16 bases left between them. CDR1 and CDR2 (germline): SGHVS, FQNEAQ. The CDR3 reads CASSSPEARGTEAFF. The DNA of the CDR3 is TGTGCCAGCAGCTCGCCCGAGGCCCGGGGCACTGAAGCTTTCTTT.

This clonotype was counted ten times or more. V is TRBV29-1 and J is TRBJ2-2, with 12 bases fitting TRBD2. The J segment lost 4 bases and the V segment lost 6 bases, leaving 6 bases of the junction unmatched. Germline CDR1 reads SQVTM; CDR2 reads ANQGSEA. The CDR3 has 15 amino acids. The chain's CDR3 is CSVGTSGGPTGELFF. CDR3 bases: TGCAGCGTAGGCACTAGCGGGGGGCCCACCGGGGAGCTGTTTTTT.

CDR3 DNA: TGTGCCAGCAGCCAGGATTATTGGGAGAATGAGCAGTTCTTC. This codes for CASSQDYWENEQFF. V is TRBV3-1 and J is TRBJ2-1, with a tentative D call TRBD2 (5 bases). Looked up from germline, CDR1 is LGHDT and CDR2 is YNNKEL (reference sequence). The CDR3 covers 14 residues. Trimming took off 3 bases at V and 7 bases at J, with 13 bases between the two ends.

This clonotype was detected many times. This sequence joins TRBV3-1 and TRBJ2-5; TRBD1 agrees at 9 bases. The CDR3 totals 15 residues. CDR1 is LGHDT, CDR2 YNNKEL, per germline (reference sequence). J was trimmed by 6 bases and V by 4 bases; bases with no gene match: 9. CDR3 bases: TGTGCCAGCAGCCCTGGGACAGGGCAAGGGAAGACCCAGTACTTC. Translating gives CASSPGTGQGKTQYF.

The genes are TRBV5-1 and TRBJ2-7; no reliable D call. The CDR3 is 16 amino acids. Trimming cost V 4 bases and J 6 bases, with 23 bases left between them. The germline gives CDR1 SGHRS, CDR2 YFSETQ. CDR3 sequence (DNA): TGCGCCAGCAGCCCTGGCGTTATCCTGGGCCAAAGCGAGCAGTACTTC. Its protein product is CASSPGVILGQSEQYF.

This clonotype was seen a handful of times. This rearrangement joins TRBV5-1 to TRBJ2-7; tentative D call: TRBD2 (5 bases). From germline, CDR1 is SGHRS and CDR2 YFSETQ. The CDR3 covers 12 residues. Trimming shortened V by 7 bases and J by 6 bases, and 14 bases separated the two germline ends. CDR3 sequence: CASDNGVSEQYF. The CDR3 DNA reads TGCGCCAGCGATAACGGGGTGTCCGAGCAGTACTTC.

The chain is built from TRBV12-3 or TRBV12-4 and TRBJ2-7; 7 nucleotides line up with TRBD2. Trimming took 6 bases from V and 0 from J; bases not matched to a gene: 8. There are 15 residues in the CDR3. The CDR3 coding sequence is TGTGCCAGCAGCCGAACGGGGGGTAGCTCCTACGAGCAGTACTTC. This sequence encodes CASSRTGGSSYEQYF.